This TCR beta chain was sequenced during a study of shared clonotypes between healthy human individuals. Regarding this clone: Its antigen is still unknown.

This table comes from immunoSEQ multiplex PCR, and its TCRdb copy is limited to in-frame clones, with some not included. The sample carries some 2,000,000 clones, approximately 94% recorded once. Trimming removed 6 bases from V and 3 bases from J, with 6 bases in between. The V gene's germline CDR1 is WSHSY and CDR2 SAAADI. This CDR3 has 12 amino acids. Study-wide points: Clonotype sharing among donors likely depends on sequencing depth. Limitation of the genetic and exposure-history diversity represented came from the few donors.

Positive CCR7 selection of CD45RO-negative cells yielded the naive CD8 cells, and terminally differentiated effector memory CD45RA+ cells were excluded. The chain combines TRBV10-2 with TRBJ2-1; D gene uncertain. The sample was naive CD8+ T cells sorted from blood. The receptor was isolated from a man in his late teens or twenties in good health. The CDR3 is CASRGIYNEQFF. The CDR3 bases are TGCGCCAGCAGGGGGATCTACAATGAGCAGTTCTTC.